The T cell receptor (beta chain) under discussion was sequenced for a study of cytomegalovirus exposure and HLA in healthy donors. Study details: Early release data held around 82 million unique TCRs from HLA-typed donors.

Study-wide points: A classifier reportedly called cytomegalovirus status with high sensitivity and specificity. Prior analysis indicated that the majority of TCR beta V segments exhibited productivity approximately 90% or approximately 30% of the time.

Primers included in the PCR were 60 Vbeta and 13 Jbeta primers. The method was immunoSEQ multiplex PCR; TCRdb's version includes in-frame clones alone and lacks a portion of them. Of approximately 89,000 clones listed, about 80% are singletons. The V and J ends lost 3 bases and 7 bases respectively, with 18 bases between them. This CDR3 comprises 15 residues. Germline V gene sequence: CDR1 MDHEN, CDR2 SYDVKM. A remark on this clone: The antigen remains undetermined.

The chain uses TRBV28 and TRBJ2-5; TRBD1 is a possible D gene (5 bases). The receptor was isolated from a male donor in good health and CMV-seronegative. What was sequenced was PBMCs. This CDR3 is CASSLRQATQGTQYF. The CDR3 region has the DNA TGTGCCAGCAGTTTGAGGCAGGCCACCCAGGGGACCCAGTACTTC. The whole variable domain, remainder taken from reference TRBV28 and TRBJ2-5, is DVKVTQSSRYLVKRTGEKVFLECVQDMDHENMFWYRQDPGLGLRLIYFSYDVKMKEKGDIPEGYSVSREKKERFSLILESASTNQTSMYLCASSLRQATQGTQYFGPGTRLLVL.